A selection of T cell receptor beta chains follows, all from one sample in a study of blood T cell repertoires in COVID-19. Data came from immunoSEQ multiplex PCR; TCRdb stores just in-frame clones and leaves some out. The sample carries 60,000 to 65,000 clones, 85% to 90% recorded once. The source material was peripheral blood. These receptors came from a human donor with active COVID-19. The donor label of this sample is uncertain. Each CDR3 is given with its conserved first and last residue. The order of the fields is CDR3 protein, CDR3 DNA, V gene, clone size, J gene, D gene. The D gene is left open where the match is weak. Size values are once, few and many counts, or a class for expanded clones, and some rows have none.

CDR3: CASSPGGVNSPLHF; DNA: TGCGCCAGCAGCCCGGGGGGGGTTAATTCACCCCTCCACTTT; V: TRBV5-1; size: NA; J: TRBJ1-6; D: NA
CDR3: CASSPGAVRNEQYF; DNA: TGTGCCAGCTCACCAGGGGCAGTCCGGAACGAGCAGTACTTC; V: TRBV18; size: NA; J: TRBJ2-7; D: NA
CDR3: CASSGTAGANVLTF; DNA: TGTGCCAGCTCGGGGACAGCTGGGGCCAACGTCCTGACTTTC; V: TRBV5-4; size: NA; J: TRBJ2-6; D: TRBD1
CDR3: CASSLYGTDSGNTIYF; DNA: TGTGCCAGCAGCTTATACGGGACAGACTCTGGAAACACCATATATTTT; V: TRBV7-3; size: few; J: TRBJ1-3; D: TRBD1
CDR3: CSVVSGRTDTQYF; DNA: TGCAGCGTTGTTAGCGGGAGAACAGATACGCAGTATTTT; V: TRBV29-1; size: NA; J: TRBJ2-3; D: TRBD2
CDR3: CASSTGTGVEQYF; DNA: TGTGCCAGCAGCACCGGGACAGGGGTCGAGCAGTACTTC; V: TRBV7-9; size: NA; J: TRBJ2-7; D: TRBD1
CDR3: CASSQEQGNYGYTF; DNA: TGCGCCAGCAGCCAAGAACAGGGTAACTATGGCTACACCTTC; V: TRBV4-1; size: NA; J: TRBJ1-2; D: NA
CDR3: CASSVKGADTEAFF; DNA: TGTGCCAGCAGCGTTAAGGGGGCGGACACTGAAGCTTTCTTT; V: TRBV9; size: NA; J: TRBJ1-1; D: TRBD1
CDR3: CASSQVGRGADTGELFF; DNA: TGTGCCAGCAGCCAAGTGGGTCGGGGGGCCGACACCGGGGAGCTGTTTTTT; V: TRBV4-2; size: few; J: TRBJ2-2; D: NA
CDR3: CASSLGRGDNQPQHF; DNA: TGTGCCAGCAGCTTAGGCAGGGGAGACAATCAGCCCCAGCATTTT; V: TRBV5-6; size: NA; J: TRBJ1-5; D: NA
CDR3: CASTLGGPSGANVLTF; DNA: TGTGCCAGCACCCTAGGGGGTCCCTCTGGGGCCAACGTCCTGACTTTC; V: TRBV5-6; size: NA; J: TRBJ2-6; D: NA
CDR3: CASSPDYSTDTQYF; DNA: TGTGCCAGCAGTCCGGACTACTCCACAGATACGCAGTATTTT; V: TRBV7-2; size: NA; J: TRBJ2-3; D: NA
CDR3: CASSYSMGGADRGRFEQYF; DNA: TGTGCCAGCAGTTACTCTATGGGCGGGGCGGACAGGGGGCGATTTGAGCAGTACTTC; V: TRBV6-7; size: NA; J: TRBJ2-7; D: TRBD1
CDR3: CASSSSGGNQETQYF; DNA: TGTGCCAGCAGTTCAAGCGGGGGCAACCAAGAGACCCAGTACTTC; V: TRBV7-2; size: NA; J: TRBJ2-5; D: TRBD2
CDR3: CASSPKGLVGETQYF; DNA: TGTGCCAGCAGCCCTAAGGGACTAGTGGGAGAGACCCAGTACTTC; V: TRBV5-4; size: once; J: TRBJ2-5; D: TRBD2
CDR3: CASSSRGGGSYGYTF; DNA: TGCGCCAGCAGCTCCAGGGGAGGGGGTAGCTATGGCTACACCTTC; V: TRBV5-1; size: NA; J: TRBJ1-2; D: NA
CDR3: CASSASLADTGELFF; DNA: TGTGCCAGTAGTGCTAGCCTGGCCGACACCGGGGAGCTGTTTTTT; V: TRBV19; size: NA; J: TRBJ2-2; D: NA
CDR3: CASSNQREGFSSTDTQYF; DNA: TGTGCCAGCAGCAATCAGCGGGAGGGATTCTCTAGCACAGATACGCAGTATTTT; V: TRBV11-2; size: NA; J: TRBJ2-3; D: TRBD2
CDR3: CAISELGTGSTDTQYF; DNA: TGTGCCATCAGTGAGTTAGGGACAGGGAGCACAGATACGCAGTATTTT; V: TRBV10-3; size: NA; J: TRBJ2-3; D: TRBD1
CDR3: CAWSVRGIEKLFF; DNA: TGTGCCTGGAGTGTCAGGGGCATTGAAAAACTGTTTTTT; V: TRBV30; size: NA; J: TRBJ1-4; D: NA
CDR3: CASSPAGTHGYTF; DNA: TGTGCCAGCAGTCCGGCCGGGACACATGGCTACACCTTC; V: TRBV6-5; size: NA; J: TRBJ1-2; D: NA
CDR3: CASSLVGTGDEQYF; DNA: TGTGCCAGCAGCTTGGTAGGGACAGGGGACGAGCAGTACTTC; V: TRBV5-6; size: NA; J: TRBJ2-7; D: TRBD1
CDR3: CASSQEFSGRITDTQYF; DNA: TGCGCCAGCAGCCAAGAATTCAGCGGGAGGATCACAGATACGCAGTATTTT; V: TRBV4-3; size: NA; J: TRBJ2-3; D: TRBD2
CDR3: CASSQEVLTGANVLTF; DNA: TGTGCCAGCAGCCAAGAGGTGCTAACTGGGGCCAACGTCCTGACTTTC; V: TRBV3-1/TRBV3-2; size: NA; J: TRBJ2-6; D: NA
CDR3: CASSYFGLEGETQYF; DNA: TGTGCCAGCAGTTACTTTGGACTAGAAGGGGAGACCCAGTACTTC; V: TRBV6-2/TRBV6-3; size: NA; J: TRBJ2-5; D: TRBD2
CDR3: CASSLPPGGGTYEQYF; DNA: TGTGCCAGCAGCTTACCCCCGGGAGGGGGGACCTACGAGCAGTACTTC; V: TRBV7-2; size: NA; J: TRBJ2-7; D: TRBD2